This T cell receptor beta chain derives from a study of T cell responses to AZD1222 COVID-19 vaccine. General study findings and limits: It was only after the peak T cell response that any repertoires were sampled. Just five to seven AZD1222 recipients tested seropositive at baseline.

The length of the CDR3 is 16 residues. The V gene's germline CDR1 is SGHVS and CDR2 FQNEAQ. The V end lost 1 base, the J end lost 4 bases, and 16 bases lay between the germline ends. On this clone: No antigen is known for it.

TCRdb's table, derived via immunoSEQ multiplex PCR, lists solely in-frame clones and lacks some. Here the sample spans about 100,000 clones, about nine tenths being singletons. This sample comprised peripheral blood, obtained on day 0 of AZD1222 vaccination. This sequence originates from an adult in good health. The chain has TRBV7-8 and TRBJ1-1, with a weak D call TRBD1 (5 bases). The CDR3 sequence is CASSLGGGVRVTEAFF. DNA of the CDR3: TGTGCCAGCAGCTTAGGAGGAGGGGTTAGAGTCACTGAAGCTTTCTTT.